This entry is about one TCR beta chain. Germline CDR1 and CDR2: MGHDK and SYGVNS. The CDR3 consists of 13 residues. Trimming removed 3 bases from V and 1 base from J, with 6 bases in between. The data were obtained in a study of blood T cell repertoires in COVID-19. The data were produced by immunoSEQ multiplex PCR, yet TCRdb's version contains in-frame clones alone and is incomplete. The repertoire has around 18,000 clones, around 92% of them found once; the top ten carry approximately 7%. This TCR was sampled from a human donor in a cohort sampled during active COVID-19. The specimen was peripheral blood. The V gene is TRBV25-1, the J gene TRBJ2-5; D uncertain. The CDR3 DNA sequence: TGTGCCAGCAGTGACCTAGGCCAAGAGACCCAGTACTTC. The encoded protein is CASSDLGQETQYF.